A selection of T cell receptor beta chains follows, all from one sample in a study of CD8+CD57+ T cells in acquired aplastic anemia. Each CDR3 protein gets one entry after TCRdb re-called the reads with MiXCR. The sample consists of roughly 170,000 distinct CDR3 sequences, 48% of them appearing once. The specimen sequenced was sorted CD4+, CD8+, or CD8+CD57+ T cells (not recorded which) from PBMCs. Every receptor here comes from a human donor with aplastic anemia. CDR3s include the opening cysteine and the closing phenylalanine or tryptophan. D genes are given only for firm matches. Clone size, where shown, is once, few, many, or a class for clones that have expanded.

D gene	clone size	J gene	V gene	CDR3 DNA	CDR3 protein
TRBD1	many	TRBJ1-4	TRBV11-1	TGTGCCAGCAGCTTACGACAGGGGGCGGCCTCCGGTGAAAAACTGTTTTTT	CASSLRQGAASGEKLFF
TRBD1	many	TRBJ1-6	TRBV5-1	TGCGCCAGCAGCTCGGGACAGGTCTCACCCCTCCACTTT	CASSSGQVSPLHF
TRBD2	.	TRBJ2-3	TRBV12-3/TRBV12-4	TGTGCCAGCCACCCAGCGGGAGAGACCGAGCAGTATTTT	CASHPAGETEQYF
.	.	TRBJ1-2	TRBV10-3	TGTGCCATCAGTGAGAACAGGAGCCCAAACTATGGCTACACCTTC	CAISENRSPNYGYTF
TRBD1	.	TRBJ1-5	TRBV20-1	TGCAGTGCCAATACAGGGGGTGGGGGTCAGCCCCAGCATTTT	CSANTGGGGQPQHF
.	.	TRBJ1-4	TRBV29-1	TGCAGCGTACCGGGACCTCTTGGGGAAAAACTGTTTTTT	CSVPGPLGEKLFF
TRBD1	.	TRBJ2-3	TRBV29-1	TGCAGCTATGGACCTCCGGGACAGAGCACAGATACGCAGTATTTT	CSYGPPGQSTDTQYF
.	.	TRBJ1-1	TRBV19	TGTGCCAGTAGTGTCCCGGGGCGGACTGAAGCTTTCTTT	CASSVPGRTEAFF
.	.	TRBJ1-6	TRBV20-1	TGCAGTGCTAGAGTGACAGCCGGGGAATCACCCCTCCACTTT	CSARVTAGESPLHF
.	.	TRBJ2-3	TRBV20-1	TGCAGTGCTAGTCTCCCCAGGACAGATACGCAGTATTTT	CSASLPRTDTQYF
TRBD1	many	TRBJ2-1	TRBV12-3/TRBV12-4	TGTGCCAGCAGTCGTAGACAGGGGGGCGATGAGCAGTTCTTC	CASSRRQGGDEQFF
.	many	TRBJ1-6	TRBV5-6	TGTGCCAGCAGCTTGGGCCTGCGGGGGAGTAATTCACCCCTCCACTTT	CASSLGLRGSNSPLHF
.	.	TRBJ1-1	TRBV25-1	TGTGCCAGCAGTGAATCCAACAGATTGGGCACTGAAGCTTTCTTT	CASSESNRLGTEAFF
TRBD1	many	TRBJ1-2	TRBV24-1	TGTGCCACCAGTGACACCGGGACAGGGAACTATGGCTACACCTTC	CATSDTGTGNYGYTF
.	many	TRBJ1-5	TRBV19	TGTGCCAGTAGCCCACGGGGAGATAGGGGGAATCAGCCCCAGCATTTT	CASSPRGDRGNQPQHF
TRBD1	.	TRBJ1-6	TRBV20-1	TGCAGTGCTAGAGATTCAACAGGGGTTTATAATTCACCCCTCCACTTT	CSARDSTGVYNSPLHF
TRBD1	few	TRBJ2-1	TRBV5-4	TGTGCCAGCAGCTTAGAACAGGGGAAGGGGGTGAGTGAGCAGTTCTTC	CASSLEQGKGVSEQFF
TRBD2	.	TRBJ2-1	TRBV7-6	TGTGCCAGCAGCTTGGCGGCTAGCGGGGGGGCCCGCGAGCAGTTCTTC	CASSLAASGGAREQFF
.	.	TRBJ2-1	TRBV7-3	TGTGCCAGCAGCTTAAGGCCAGGGCAGAGCTCCTACAATGAGCAGTTCTTC	CASSLRPGQSSYNEQFF
.	.	TRBJ2-2	TRBV24-1	TGTGCCACCAGTAGATACACCGGGGAGCTGTTTTTT	CATSRYTGELFF
.	.	TRBJ2-7	TRBV2	TGTGCCAGCAGAGACCGGACTGGGATTAACTACGAGCAGTACTTC	CASRDRTGINYEQYF
.	.	TRBJ2-7	TRBV5-1	TGCGCCAGCGGCTTGGGGGGCAGCTCCTACGAGCAGTACTTC	CASGLGGSSYEQYF
.	.	TRBJ1-1	TRBV10-3	TGTGCCGTCCAGGAAAGGGGTGCTGAAGCTTTCTTT	CAVQERGAEAFF
.	.	TRBJ2-7	TRBV2	TGTGCCAGCAGTGCGGACAGTGGTTTGGGGGAGCAGTACTTC	CASSADSGLGEQYF
TRBD2	.	TRBJ2-2	TRBV2	TGTGCCAGCAGCTCCGATTCGGGGGGGCCCACCGGGGAGCTGCTTTTT	CASSSDSGGPTGELLF
TRBD1	.	TRBJ1-2	TRBV7-2	TGTGCCAGCAGCCAGATGGGACAGGGTCTTTCTGGCTACACCTTC	CASSQMGQGLSGYTF
.	.	TRBJ1-1	TRBV27	TGTGCCAGCAGTAAATACTCGGGTGAAGCTTTCTTT	CASSKYSGEAFF
.	.	TRBJ2-7	TRBV11-2	TGTGCCAGCAGCTTAAAGGGTTGGGAGCAGTACTTC	CASSLKGWEQYF
.	.	TRBJ1-5	TRBV27	TGTGCCAGCAGTTTCACCTGGGACGGAAATCAGCCCCAGCATTTT	CASSFTWDGNQPQHF
.	.	TRBJ2-3	TRBV2	TGTGCCAGCAGTGATTCGGCTTTTCTAGCTGCGCAGTATTTT	CASSDSAFLAAQYF
.	.	TRBJ2-3	TRBV10-3	TGTGCCATCAGTGAGTACCCCACAGATACGCAGTATTTT	CAISEYPTDTQYF